These 19 T cell receptor beta chains were sequenced from one sample in a study of human T cells and chemical hapten exposure. Using its own MiXCR run on the RACE reads, TCRdb lists one record per CDR3 protein. The repertoire has tens of thousands of distinct CDR3 sequences, about an eighth of them found once; the top ten carry 2.4%. Time point described: patch test 3, about 24 weeks after DPC sensitization. Treatment defined: therapeutic diphenylcyclopropenone sensitization with weekly scalp DPC. Sequencing used whole blood, obtained in connection with sensitization to the hapten diphenylcyclopropenone (DPC). The receptors stem from a man aged 25 to 40 with alopecia areata. Some clones in this sample may be carry-over from other donors' samples.

This clonotype was seen repeatedly, ten times or more. This chain joins TRBV12-3 or TRBV12-4 and TRBJ1-1; D unclear. V was cut by 3 bases and J by 7 bases, with 12 bases left in between. The CDR3 spans 13 residues. In DNA form, the CDR3 reads TGTGCCAGCAGTTTCCGTAGGGCGGGTGAAGCTTTCTTT. Residues: CASSFRRAGEAFF.

The chain carries TRBV9 and TRBJ1-5; the D is unclear. CDR3 size: 15 residues. Germline V gives CDR1 SGDLS, CDR2 YYNGEE. Between the trimmed V and J ends, which lost 2 bases and 6 bases, there was a span of 15 bases. The CDR3 nucleotides read TGTGCCAGCAGCGTGGGGTCTTGGGCTGGTCAGCCCCAGCATTTT. Its protein is CASSVGSWAGQPQHF.

This clonotype was seen a handful of times. The rearrangement links TRBV20-1 to TRBJ1-5; D remains unclear. V lost 1 base, J lost 4 bases, and 20 bases lay in between. Per the germline V gene, CDR1 is DFQATT and CDR2 is SNEGSKA (reference sequence). The CDR3 contains 17 residues. Here the CDR3 reads CSARGRPRTALNQPQHF. The DNA for the CDR3 is TGCAGTGCTAGAGGGAGACCTCGGACCGCGCTTAATCAGCCCCAGCATTTT.

The V call is TRBV9, the J call TRBJ2-7, with TRBD1 as a possible D gene (5 bases). CDR3 length: 15 residues. Trimming pared 3 bases from V and 2 bases from J, leaving 15 bases between. The germline V gene encodes CDR1 SGDLS and CDR2 YYNGEE. The CDR3 bases are TGTGCCAGCAGCGGGGGCTCCGGCGGACCCTACGAGCAGTACTTC. This gives the protein CASSGGSGGPYEQYF. The variable domain in full, with the rest retrieved from reference TRBV9 and TRBJ2-7, is DSGVTQTPKHLITATGQRVTLRCSPRSGDLSVYWYQQSLDQGLQFLIQYYNGEERAKGNILERFSAQQFPDLHSELNLSSLELGDSALYFCASSGGSGGPYEQYFGPGTRLTVT.

This clonotype was picked up a small number of times. The V call is TRBV9, the J call TRBJ1-5, with a tentative D call TRBD1 (5 bases). The CDR3 is 17 residues long. CDR1 is SGDLS, CDR2 YYNGEE, per germline. Deletions cut 2 bases from V and 6 bases from J, with 21 bases between. CDR3 region: CASSVDGHMGVGQPQHF. In DNA form, the CDR3 reads TGTGCCAGCAGCGTTGATGGACACATGGGGGTCGGTCAGCCCCAGCATTTT.

This clonotype was found a few times. One end of the junction varies from germline; a read error may be responsible. CDR3 DNA: TGTGCCAGCAGCCCCCCTCGGGTCAGAGGCACCGGGGAGCCGTTTTTT. It is translated as CASSPPRVRGTGEPFF. This chain links TRBV6-2 or TRBV6-3 with TRBJ2-2; tentative D call: TRBD2 (5 bases). The V gene's germline CDR1 is MNHEY and CDR2 SVGEGT. This CDR3 comprises 16 residues.

This clonotype showed up just a few times. The rearrangement links TRBV28 to TRBJ2-6; no clear D. V gave up 1 base and J gave up 0 bases, with 4 bases separating them. The CDR3 runs to 15 residues. Germline lookup yields CDR1 MDHEN and CDR2 SYDVKM. This CDR3 is CASSLYVSGANVLTF. The CDR3 region has the DNA TGTGCCAGCAGTTTATATGTCTCTGGGGCCAACGTCCTGACTTTC.

The table lists this clonotype with a few counts. The genes are TRBV29-1 and TRBJ2-7; D perhaps matches TRBD1 (6 bases). The ends were cut back, 6 bases at V and 6 bases at J, with 12 bases in the middle. The length of the CDR3 is 11 residues. CDR1 and CDR2 (germline): SQVTM, ANQGSEA. In DNA form, the CDR3 reads TGCAGCGTGCGTACAGGGTCCGAGCAGTACTTC. This gives the protein CSVRTGSEQYF.

This clonotype was counted at least ten times. V gene TRBV12-3 or TRBV12-4 combines with J gene TRBJ1-4, with 7 bases fitting TRBD1. J lost 8 bases, V lost 6 bases, and 15 bases had no gene match. The CDR3 consists of 16 residues. For the CDR3, the DNA is TGTGCCAGCAGGGAGGGACAGTTACCCTTCGGAGAAAAACTGTTTTTT. Translated, it gives CASREGQLPFGEKLFF.

The chain uses TRBV11-2 and TRBJ2-5; 14 bases are shared with TRBD2. With 5 bases clipped from V and 4 bases from J, the junction kept 6 bases outside the gene matches. CDR3 length: 16 residues. CDR1 and CDR2 (germline): SGHAT, FQNNGV. In DNA form, the CDR3 reads TGTGCCAGCAGCACGGGACTAGCGGGGGTTCTAGAGACCCAGTACTTC. It specifies CASSTGLAGVLETQYF.

This clonotype was detected ten times or more. This chain links TRBV28 with TRBJ2-3; D might be TRBD2 (5 bases). The CDR3 is 16 residues long. The germline gives CDR1 MDHEN, CDR2 SYDVKM. V was trimmed by 5 bases and J by 0 bases, leaving 15 bases between them. The CDR3 DNA is TGTGCCAGCAGTCCCGTCCGGGGTTACAGCACAGATACGCAGTATTTT. Its protein product is CASSPVRGYSTDTQYF.

Only a few counts were recorded for this clonotype. The chain employs TRBV13 and TRBJ2-7, with 14 bases matching TRBD2. Trimming removed 4 bases from V and 7 bases from J; junction bases left unmatched: 6. The CDR3 is 15 amino acids. Per germline, CDR1 PRHDT and CDR2 FYEKMQ (reference sequence). The CDR3 is CASSSTSGGEREQYF. CDR3 coding DNA: TGTGCCAGCAGCTCGACTAGCGGGGGGGAGAGAGAGCAGTACTTC.

This clonotype was seen many times. The J gene is TRBJ2-3, the V gene TRBV12-3 or TRBV12-4; D may correspond to TRBD1 or TRBD2 (6 bases each). The CDR3 totals 12 residues. V shed 5 bases and J shed 7 bases, with 10 bases lying between them. In DNA, the CDR3 is TGTGCCAGCAGTATCGGGGGCAATACGCAGTATTTT. Amino acid sequence: CASSIGGNTQYF.

Many counts were recorded for this clonotype. The chain combines TRBV5-6 with TRBJ1-6; D remains ambiguous. The CDR3 spans 13 residues. Trimming took off 0 bases at V and 5 bases at J, with 3 bases between the two ends. Germline V gene sequence: CDR1 SGHDT, CDR2 YYEEEE. Here the CDR3 DNA reads TGTGCCAGCAGCTTGGACCATAATTCACCCCTCCACTTT. Its translation: CASSLDHNSPLHF.

This clonotype was detected ten times or more. V is TRBV28 and J is TRBJ2-7; 7 nucleotides match TRBD1. This CDR3 has 13 residues. The J segment lost 0 bases and the V segment lost 10 bases, leaving 6 bases of the junction unmatched. Looked up from germline, CDR1 is MDHEN and CDR2 is SYDVKM. CDR3 amino acids: CATKTGSSYEQYF. The CDR3, as DNA: TGTGCCACCAAGACAGGGTCCTCCTACGAGCAGTACTTC.

The chain recombines TRBV25-1 with TRBJ1-2; 10 positions agree with TRBD1. The ends lost 5 bases at V and 0 bases at J; junction bases unmatched: 9. Germline-derived CDR1 and CDR2 are MGHDK and SYGVNS. The CDR3 contains 17 residues. The CDR3, as DNA: TGTGCCAGCAGTCACCACCAGGGACAGGGGCCTAACTATGGCTACACCTTC. Its translation is CASSHHQGQGPNYGYTF.

This clonotype has only a few counts. CDR3 residues: CASTKRGETQYF. The CDR3 region has the DNA TGTGCCAGCACCAAGAGGGGGGAGACCCAGTACTTC. The V and J genes are TRBV6-2 or TRBV6-3 and TRBJ2-5, with TRBD1 as a possible D gene (6 bases). Germline V gene data show CDR1 as MNHEY and CDR2 as SVGEGT. The CDR3 runs to 12 residues. With 7 bases removed from V and 5 bases from J, the gap between germline ends came to 11 bases.

This chain connects TRBV6-4 to TRBJ1-2, with a weak D call TRBD1 (5 bases). The CDR3 covers 13 residues. V shed 4 bases and J shed 8 bases, with 14 bases lying between them. Germline lookup yields CDR1 MRHNA and CDR2 SNTAGT. CDR3 amino acids: CASSAQGSGGYTF. The CDR3 DNA is TGTGCCAGCAGTGCTCAGGGTTCGGGAGGCTACACCTTC.

The chain combines TRBV13 with TRBJ2-5; no firm D call. The V and J ends lost 8 bases and 5 bases respectively, with 3 bases between them. The CDR3 runs 9 residues. Looked up from germline, CDR1 is PRHDT and CDR2 is FYEKMQ (reference sequence). The chain's CDR3 is CASGETQYF. The DNA of the CDR3 is TGTGCCAGCGGGGAGACCCAGTACTTC. The full variable domain, in which reference TRBV13 and TRBJ2-5 provide the parts outside the CDR3, is AAGVIQSPRHLIKEKRETATLKCYPIPRHDTVYWYQQGPGQDPQFLISFYEKMQSDKGSIPDRFSAQQFSDYHSELNMSSLELGDSALYFCASGETQYFGPGTRLLVL.